The rows below give T cell receptor beta chains drawn from one sample of a study of blood T cell repertoires in COVID-19. Clones were read by immunoSEQ multiplex PCR, and TCRdb kept only the in-frame ones, dropping some. The data show over 50,000 clones, roughly 86% seen once. The sequenced sample was peripheral blood. All receptors come from a man in his 70s with active COVID-19. Both conserved end residues are part of each CDR3. Each record gives: CDR3 length, J gene, V gene, D gene, clone size, CDR3 DNA, CDR3 protein. A D gene is named only where the DNA matches it firmly. The size of a clone is reported for some rows only, either as once, few or many, or as a class for expanded clones.

16,TRBJ2-1,TRBV7-2,TRBD2,-,TGTGCCAGCAGCTTAGACCCAGCGGGGGCGGGGGGTGAGCAGTTCTTC,CASSLDPAGAGGEQFF
14,TRBJ2-7,TRBV18,-,-,TGTGCCAGCTCACCACCGGGGAGCTCCTACGAGCAGTACTTC,CASSPPGSSYEQYF
12,TRBJ1-6,TRBV27,-,few,TGTGCCAGCAGTTTTAGGGGGTCACCCCTCCACTTT,CASSFRGSPLHF
16,TRBJ2-1,TRBV7-2,TRBD2,-,TGTGCCAGCAGCTTAGTATTCGGACTAGCGGGGGGGAGAGAGTTCTTC,CASSLVFGLAGGREFF
14,TRBJ2-5,TRBV4-3,-,-,TGCGCCAGCAGCCAGACCTCCGGAGGAGAGACCCAGTACTTC,CASSQTSGGETQYF
18,TRBJ2-5,TRBV19,-,-,TGTGCCAGTAGTACGGGGACAAGGTGGGGTGGGGGACAAGAGACCCAGTACTTC,CASSTGTRWGGGQETQYF
13,TRBJ2-7,TRBV7-2,TRBD1,-,TGTGCCAGCAGCTCAGGGACAGAGTACGAGCAGTACTTC,CASSSGTEYEQYF
13,TRBJ1-1,TRBV19,-,-,TGTGCCAGTACCCCCCCGGGTCACACTGAAGCTTTCTTT,CASTPPGHTEAFF
17,TRBJ1-3,TRBV15,TRBD1,-,TGTGCCACCAGCAGATTGGGGACAGGGGCGGTTGGAAACACCATATATTTT,CATSRLGTGAVGNTIYF
13,TRBJ2-7,TRBV6-5,TRBD1,-,TGTGCCAGCAGCCGGGACAGAAGGTACGAGCAGTACTTC,CASSRDRRYEQYF
12,TRBJ1-2,TRBV11-2,TRBD1,-,TGTGCCAGCAGCATCATCAGGGGGGGCTACACCTTC,CASSIIRGGYTF
14,TRBJ1-3,TRBV9,-,-,TGTGCCAGCACTTATGGGGGCGCCGAAAACACCATATATTTT,CASTYGGAENTIYF
14,TRBJ2-7,TRBV21-1,-,-,TGTGCCAGCATTCCGGGACAGTACCTCTACGAGCAGTACTTC,CASIPGQYLYEQYF
12,TRBJ1-2,TRBV28,-,few,TGTGCCAGCAGTTTAACAGGGTATGGCTACACCTTC,CASSLTGYGYTF
15,TRBJ2-1,TRBV7-2,-,-,TGTGCCAGCAGCTTGGGGGGGCCTTCCTACAATGAGCAGTTCTTC,CASSLGGPSYNEQFF
15,TRBJ1-2,TRBV4-3,-,-,TGCGCCAGCAGCCAAGATCTCGCAGGGTTAGAAGGCTACACCTTC,CASSQDLAGLEGYTF
14,TRBJ2-7,TRBV6-2/TRBV6-3,-,-,TGTGCCAGCAGTTACCCCCCGGGGTCCTACGAGCAGTACTTC,CASSYPPGSYEQYF
15,TRBJ2-7,TRBV5-1,TRBD1,-,TGCGCCAGCAGCTTGCCCAGGACAGGGGGCGACGAGCAGTACTTC,CASSLPRTGGDEQYF
15,TRBJ2-7,TRBV30,TRBD1,-,TGTGCCTGGAGTGTAGTAGGACAGGGGGCCGACGAGCAGTACTTC,CAWSVVGQGADEQYF
14,TRBJ2-5,TRBV7-2,TRBD2,once,TGTGCCAGCAGCTCCCCGGGACTAGCGGGGTTCCAGTACTTC,CASSSPGLAGFQYF
15,TRBJ1-1,TRBV7-2,-,once,TGTGCCAGCAGCCCCCCGGGAGGGAGGAACACTGAAGCTTTCTTT,CASSPPGGRNTEAFF
14,TRBJ2-7,TRBV6-2/TRBV6-3,-,-,TGTGCCAGCAGTATTTACTCCTCCTCCTACGAGCAGTACTTC,CASSIYSSSYEQYF
17,TRBJ2-6,TRBV19,TRBD2,-,TGTGCCAGTACTCGGGGGGGTTCAAGCTCTGGGGCCAACGTCCTGACTTTC,CASTRGGSSSGANVLTF
16,TRBJ2-7,TRBV24-1,-,-,TGTGCCACCAGTGATTCTGGCGGTGGGAGCTCCTACGAGCAGTACTTC,CATSDSGGGSSYEQYF
15,TRBJ1-2,TRBV18,TRBD1,-,TGTGCCAGCTCACCTACAGGGGGGTCGGGCTATGGCTACACCTTC,CASSPTGGSGYGYTF
15,TRBJ2-7,TRBV5-5,-,-,TGTGCCAGCAGCTTGGGTACACTAGCACCCTACGAGCAGTACTTC,CASSLGTLAPYEQYF
14,TRBJ1-1,TRBV19,-,-,TGTGCCAGTAGTATAACCCTGGGGGGCACTGAAGCTTTCTTT,CASSITLGGTEAFF
15,TRBJ2-2,TRBV5-1,-,once,TGCGCCAGCAGCTTGTTACAGATGAACACCGGGGAGCTGTTTTTT,CASSLLQMNTGELFF
14,TRBJ1-2,TRBV14,-,few,TGTGCCAGCAGCCAACTGGGAGGGGGCTATGGCTACACCTTC,CASSQLGGGYGYTF
16,TRBJ2-7,TRBV5-1,TRBD2,-,TGCGCCAGCAGCCCTTCTAGCGGGGGCCTTTCCTACGAGCAGTACTTC,CASSPSSGGLSYEQYF
13,TRBJ2-5,TRBV27,-,-,TGTGCCAGCAGCATCAACAGAAGAGAGACCCAGTACTTC,CASSINRRETQYF
15,TRBJ2-3,TRBV7-8,-,-,TGTGCCAGCAGCTTAGGTCCAGAGGTGGGAGATACGCAGTATTTT,CASSLGPEVGDTQYF
13,TRBJ1-2,TRBV6-1,-,few,TGTGCCAGCTCGGGCGGGGCGCAGCGTGGCTACACCTTC,CASSGGAQRGYTF
13,TRBJ2-5,TRBV7-2,-,-,TGTGCCAGCAGCTTTCAGGGGCTAGAGACCCAGTACTTC,CASSFQGLETQYF
17,TRBJ1-5,TRBV19,TRBD1,once,TGTGCCAGTAGTATCCTCGGACAGGGCCGAAGCAATCAGCCCCAGCATTTT,CASSILGQGRSNQPQHF
14,TRBJ1-2,TRBV5-1,-,-,TGCGCCAGCAGTGAGAACCCGGGGGATGAGGGCTACACCTTC,CASSENPGDEGYTF
13,TRBJ1-5,TRBV6-2/TRBV6-3,-,few,TGTGCCAGCAGTAAAACATTTACTCAGCCCCAGCATTTT,CASSKTFTQPQHF
13,TRBJ2-2,TRBV27,-,-,TGTGCCAGCAGCCCAACAGGGACCGGGGAGCTGTTTTTT,CASSPTGTGELFF
14,TRBJ1-4,TRBV4-3,-,-,TGCGCCAGCAGCCTTGGGGGGACTAATGAAAAACTGTTTTTT,CASSLGGTNEKLFF